These 15 T cell receptor beta chains originate from one sample sequenced in a study of control samples from healthy donors and cancer patients (TCRdb year 2020). Library generation was performed with the immunoSEQ multiplex PCR assay. TCRdb limited this immuneACCESS table to in-frame rearrangements with V and J called. A share of clones is missing; checked studies link under half to unresolved V genes, and the rest is unexplained. Present in this sample are some 120,000 clones, about 95% of which were seen just once. The ten top clones hold about 3.6% of the sample. Input material: blood. These receptors came from a man aged 30 to 39 in good health.

Only one count was recorded for this clone. This chain uses TRBV6-6 with TRBJ1-2; D uncertain. The CDR3 length is 14 residues. CDR1 is MNHNY and CDR2 is SVGAGI in the germline V gene (reference sequence). Trimming stripped 4 bases from V and 6 bases from J, with 15 bases between. In nucleotides, the CDR3 is TGTGCCAGCAGTTTCCTGGCAGGCCCAGATGGCTACACCTTC. Protein sequence: CASSFLAGPDGYTF.

The chain joins TRBV5-1 to TRBJ1-1; 7 nucleotides align to TRBD1. This CDR3 comprises 18 residues. With V trimmed by 5 bases and J by 3 bases, 19 bases remained unmatched. CDR1 is SGHRS and CDR2 is YFSETQ in the germline V gene. The CDR3 protein is CASRTTGTEVRRDTEAFF. Written as DNA, the CDR3 is TGCGCCAGCAGAACCACCGGGACAGAAGTTAGAAGGGACACTGAAGCTTTCTTT.

V gene TRBV7-2 combines with J gene TRBJ1-2; D is possibly TRBD1 (5 bases). V was clipped by 3 bases and J by 6 bases, with 17 bases between them. Germline loops: CDR1 SGHTA, CDR2 FQGNSA. This CDR3 contains 15 residues. The CDR3 nucleotides are TGTGCCAGCAGCTTCGGTCTGACAGAGATAAATGGCTACACCTTC. Protein product: CASSFGLTEINGYTF.

The chain has TRBV2 and TRBJ2-5; 7 nucleotides align to TRBD2. Germline V CDR1 and CDR2: SNHLY, FYNNEI. The CDR3 contains 15 residues. V lost 8 bases to trimming and J lost 5 bases; unmatched junction nucleotides: 14. This CDR3 reads CASGSGIPPGETQYF. For the CDR3, the DNA is TGTGCCAGCGGAAGCGGGATACCGCCCGGGGAGACCCAGTACTTC.

The chain combines TRBV19 with TRBJ1-6, with 9 bases matching TRBD1. CDR3 length: 17 amino acids. From germline, CDR1 is LNHDA and CDR2 SQIVND (reference sequence). V shed 6 bases, J shed 0 bases, and the junction held 6 bases outside the gene matches. The CDR3 nucleotides read TGTGCCAGTAGAAAAGGGACAGGGAGCTCCTATAATTCACCCCTCCACTTT. Encoded protein: CASRKGTGSSYNSPLHF. Full variable domain (outside the CDR3, taken from reference TRBV19 and TRBJ1-6): DGGITQSPKYLFRKEGQNVTLSCEQNLNHDAMYWYRQDPGQGLRLIYYSQIVNDFQKGDIAEGYSVSREKKESFPLTVTSAQKNPTAFYLCASRKGTGSSYNSPLHFGNGTRLTVT.

J is TRBJ2-7 and V is TRBV5-6; tentatively, D is TRBD1 or TRBD2 (5 bases each). There are 14 residues in the CDR3. The germline V and J ends were trimmed by 5 bases and 2 bases, with 14 bases remaining between them. Germline V CDR1 and CDR2: SGHDT, YYEEEE. The CDR3 loop is CASSNRDGAYEQYF. CDR3 nucleotide sequence: TGTGCCAGCAGTAACCGGGACGGTGCCTACGAGCAGTACTTC.

A single count supports this clone. The gene calls are TRBV19 and TRBJ1-5; D remains unclear. From germline, CDR1 is LNHDA and CDR2 SQIVND (reference sequence). The CDR3 is 15 residues long. V lost 5 bases, J lost 0 bases, and 11 bases lay in between. CDR3 protein: CASSYPWGSNQPQHF. The CDR3 DNA sequence: TGTGCCAGTAGTTACCCCTGGGGTAGCAATCAGCCCCAGCATTTT. Full variable domain (rest looked up from reference TRBV19 and TRBJ1-5): DGGITQSPKYLFRKEGQNVTLSCEQNLNHDAMYWYRQDPGQGLRLIYYSQIVNDFQKGDIAEGYSVSREKKESFPLTVTSAQKNPTAFYLCASSYPWGSNQPQHFGDGTRLSIL.

The rearrangement links TRBV18 to TRBJ1-3, with D perhaps matching TRBD1 (5 bases). The CDR3 extends over 14 amino acids. The V end lost 8 bases, the J end lost 0 bases, and 11 bases lay between the germline ends. Per the germline V gene, CDR1 is KGHSH and CDR2 is LQKENI. The CDR3 DNA reads TGTGCCAGCCGACAGTCGAGCTCTGGAAACACCATATATTTT. It translates to CASRQSSSGNTIYF.

The chain combines TRBV7-2 with TRBJ2-5, with TRBD2 matching over 10 bases. V lost 1 base and J lost 7; bases outside the gene matches: 6. The germline V gene has CDR1 SGHTA and CDR2 FQGNSA. The CDR3 length is 15 residues. CDR3 protein: CASSLESGGASTQYF. DNA of the CDR3: TGTGCCAGCAGCTTAGAAAGCGGGGGGGCCTCGACCCAGTACTTC.

V usage is TRBV15 and J usage is TRBJ2-5, with D possibly called TRBD1 or TRBD2 (5 bases each). The CDR3 spans 14 residues. The germline V and J ends were trimmed by 1 base and 5 bases, with 11 bases remaining between them. In germline, CDR1 is LNHNV, CDR2 YYDKDF (reference sequence). The CDR3 DNA sequence: TGTGCCACCAGCAGAGGGGGCGCGGGTGAGACCCAGTACTTC. Its translation: CATSRGGAGETQYF.

The chain combines TRBV3-1 (or the pseudogene TRBV3-2) with TRBJ1-1; no clear D gene. This CDR3 is 14 amino acids long. V shed 1 base and J shed 3 bases, with 9 bases lying between them. The germline gives CDR1 LGHDT, CDR2 YNNKEL (reference sequence). The CDR3 region has the DNA TGTGCCAGCAGCCAAGGGGGATCGGACACTGAAGCTTTCTTT. It yields the protein CASSQGGSDTEAFF.

The DNA of the CDR3 is TGTGCCATCAGCGACAGCTACGAGCAGTACTTC. Protein product: CAISDSYEQYF. The chain joins TRBV10-3 to TRBJ2-7; possible D gene TRBD1, 5 bases. The CDR3 covers 11 residues. CDR1 is ENHRY, CDR2 SYGVKD, per germline. Trimming removed 6 bases from V and 3 bases from J, with 6 bases in between.

With regard to this clone: A junction boundary mismatches the germline segment, possibly from a read error. This chain joins TRBV19 and TRBJ2-7, with 10 bases that match TRBD2. CDR3 length equals 16 residues. Germline loops: CDR1 LNHDA, CDR2 SQIVND (reference sequence). Here the CDR3 reads CASSIGGTSATYGQYF. Here the CDR3 DNA reads TGTGCCAGTAGTATCGGGGGGACTAGCGCAACCTACGGGCAGTACTTC.

The chain recombines TRBV9 with TRBJ1-1; maybe TRBD1 (6 bases). CDR1 and CDR2 (germline): SGDLS, YYNGEE. The CDR3 contains 15 residues. V lost 0 bases to trimming and J lost 0 bases, with 9 bases between them. The CDR3 coding sequence is TGTGCCAGCAGCGTAGTGGGGGGCTTGAACACTGAAGCTTTCTTT. Its protein is CASSVVGGLNTEAFF.

In regard to this clone: Distinct nucleotide sequences in the sample also encode this CDR3. V is TRBV7-2 and J is TRBJ2-3, with 7 bases matching TRBD2. The CDR3 sequence is 14 residues long. Looked up from germline, CDR1 is SGHTA and CDR2 is FQGNSA. The junction had 2 bases not matched to a gene; V was cut back by 2 bases and J by 3 bases. The CDR3 reads CASSLTRGTDTQYF. CDR3 sequence (DNA): TGTGCCAGCAGCTTAACGCGGGGGACAGATACGCAGTATTTT.